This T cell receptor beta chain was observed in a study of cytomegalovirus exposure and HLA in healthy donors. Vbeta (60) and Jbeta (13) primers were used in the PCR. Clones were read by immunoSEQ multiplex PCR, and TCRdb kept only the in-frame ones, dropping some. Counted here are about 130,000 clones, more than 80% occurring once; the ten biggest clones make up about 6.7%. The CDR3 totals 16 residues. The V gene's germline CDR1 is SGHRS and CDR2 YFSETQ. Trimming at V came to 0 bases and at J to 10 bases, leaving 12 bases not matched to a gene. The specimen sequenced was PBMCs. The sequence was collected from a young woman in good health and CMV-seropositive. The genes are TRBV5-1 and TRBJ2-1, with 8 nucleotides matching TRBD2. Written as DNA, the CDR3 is TGCGCCAGCAGCTTGGATCCTAGCGGGCCGCTGTCGGAGCAGTTCTTC. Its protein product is CASSLDPSGPLSEQFF.